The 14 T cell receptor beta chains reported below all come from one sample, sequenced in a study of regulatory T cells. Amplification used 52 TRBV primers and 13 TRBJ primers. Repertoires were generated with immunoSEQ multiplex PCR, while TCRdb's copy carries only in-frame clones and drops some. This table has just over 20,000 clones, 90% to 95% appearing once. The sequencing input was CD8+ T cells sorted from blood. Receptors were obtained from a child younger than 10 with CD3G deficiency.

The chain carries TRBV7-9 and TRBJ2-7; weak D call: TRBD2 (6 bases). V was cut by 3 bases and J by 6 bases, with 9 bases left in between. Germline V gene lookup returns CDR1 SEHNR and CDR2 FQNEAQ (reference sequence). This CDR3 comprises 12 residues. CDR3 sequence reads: CASSFGGLEQYF. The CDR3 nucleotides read TGTGCCAGCAGCTTCGGGGGACTCGAGCAGTACTTC.

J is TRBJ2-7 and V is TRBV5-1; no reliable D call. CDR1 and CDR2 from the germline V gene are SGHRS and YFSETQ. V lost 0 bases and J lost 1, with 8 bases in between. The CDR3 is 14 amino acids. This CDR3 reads CASSLGDVSYEQYF. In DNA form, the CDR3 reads TGCGCCAGCAGCTTGGGTGACGTTTCCTACGAGCAGTACTTC.

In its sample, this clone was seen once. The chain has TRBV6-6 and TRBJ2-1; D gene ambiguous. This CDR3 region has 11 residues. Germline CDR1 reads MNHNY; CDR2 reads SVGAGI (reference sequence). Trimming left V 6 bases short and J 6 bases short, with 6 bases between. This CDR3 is CASSGGNEQFF. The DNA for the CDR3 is TGTGCCAGCAGCGGTGGCAATGAGCAGTTCTTC.

CDR3 nucleotide sequence: TGCGCCAGCAGCTTGGTGGGTAGCGGGGACGAGCAGTACTTC. Amino acid sequence: CASSLVGSGDEQYF. The chain has TRBV5-1 and TRBJ2-7; 8 bases are shared with TRBD2. The germline V gene encodes CDR1 SGHRS and CDR2 YFSETQ. Trimming at V came to 0 bases and at J to 5 bases, leaving 4 bases not matched to a gene. The length of the CDR3 is 14 residues.

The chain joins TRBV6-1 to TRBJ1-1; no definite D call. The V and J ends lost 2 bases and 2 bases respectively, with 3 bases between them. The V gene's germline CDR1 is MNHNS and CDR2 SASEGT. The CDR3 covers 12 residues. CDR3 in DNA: TGTGCCAGCAGTGAAATTAACACTGAAGCTTTCTTT. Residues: CASSEINTEAFF.

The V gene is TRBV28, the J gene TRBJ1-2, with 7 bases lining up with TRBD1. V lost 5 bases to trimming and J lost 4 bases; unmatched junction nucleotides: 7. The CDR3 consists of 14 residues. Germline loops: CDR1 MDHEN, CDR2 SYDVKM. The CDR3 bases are TGTGCCAGCAGTACAAGGGGACAGCGCTATGGCTACACCTTC. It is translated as CASSTRGQRYGYTF.

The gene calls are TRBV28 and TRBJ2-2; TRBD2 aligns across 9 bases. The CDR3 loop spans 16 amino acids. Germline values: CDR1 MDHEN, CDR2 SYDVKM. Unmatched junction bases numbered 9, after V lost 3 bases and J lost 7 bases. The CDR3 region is CASSFSAGGPDGELFF. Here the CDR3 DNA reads TGTGCCAGCAGTTTTAGCGCGGGAGGGCCAGACGGGGAGCTGTTTTTT.

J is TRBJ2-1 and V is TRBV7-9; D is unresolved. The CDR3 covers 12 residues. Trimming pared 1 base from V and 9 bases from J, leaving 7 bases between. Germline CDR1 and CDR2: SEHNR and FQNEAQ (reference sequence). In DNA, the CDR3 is TGTGCCAGCAGCTTAGTTCGGCCTGAGCAGTTCTTC. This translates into CASSLVRPEQFF. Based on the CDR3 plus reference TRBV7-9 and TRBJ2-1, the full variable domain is DTGVSQNPRHKITKRGQNVTFRCDPISEHNRLYWYRQTLGQGPEFLTYFQNEAQLEKSRLLSDRFSAERPKGSFSTLEIQRTEQGDSAMYLCASSLVRPEQFFGPGTRLTVL.

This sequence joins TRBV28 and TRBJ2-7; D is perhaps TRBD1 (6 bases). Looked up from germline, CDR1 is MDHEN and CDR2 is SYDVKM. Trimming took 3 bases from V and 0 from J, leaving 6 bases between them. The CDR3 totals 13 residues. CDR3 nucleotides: TGTGCCAGCAGTTTGGGGGCCTCCTACGAGCAGTACTTC. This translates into CASSLGASYEQYF.

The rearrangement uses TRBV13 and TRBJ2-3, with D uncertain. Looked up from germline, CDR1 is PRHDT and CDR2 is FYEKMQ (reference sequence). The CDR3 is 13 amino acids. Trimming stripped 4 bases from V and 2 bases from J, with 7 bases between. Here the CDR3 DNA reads TGTGCCAGCAGCTCAGAGAACACAGATACGCAGTATTTT. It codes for CASSSENTDTQYF.

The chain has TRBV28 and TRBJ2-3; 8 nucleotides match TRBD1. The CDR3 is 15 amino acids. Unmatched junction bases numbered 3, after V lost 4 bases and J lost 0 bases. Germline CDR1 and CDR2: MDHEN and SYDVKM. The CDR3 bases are TGTGCCAGCAGTTCAACAGGGGGGAGCACAGATACGCAGTATTTT. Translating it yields CASSSTGGSTDTQYF.

The CDR3 spells CASSPGGAYEQYF. CDR3 DNA sequence: TGTGCCAGCAGCCCCGGGGGTGCCTACGAGCAGTACTTC. The chain recombines TRBV9 with TRBJ2-7, with a weak D call TRBD2 (6 bases). The length of the CDR3 is 13 residues. The V end was cut by 4 bases, the J end by 2 bases, with 10 bases between. CDR1 SGDLS and CDR2 YYNGEE come from the germline V gene.

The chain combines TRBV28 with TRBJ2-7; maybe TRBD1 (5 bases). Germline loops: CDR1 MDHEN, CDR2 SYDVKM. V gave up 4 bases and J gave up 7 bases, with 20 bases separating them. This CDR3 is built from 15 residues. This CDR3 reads CASSYRGPISREQYF. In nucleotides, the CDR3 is TGTGCCAGCAGTTATAGGGGCCCCATTTCGCGGGAGCAGTACTTC.

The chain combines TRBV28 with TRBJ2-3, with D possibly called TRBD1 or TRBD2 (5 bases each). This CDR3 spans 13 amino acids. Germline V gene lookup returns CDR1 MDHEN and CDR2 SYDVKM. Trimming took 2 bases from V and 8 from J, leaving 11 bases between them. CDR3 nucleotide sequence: TGTGCCAGCAGTTTAGTGGGGGACGGTACGCAGTATTTT. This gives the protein CASSLVGDGTQYF.